This TCR beta chain was identified during a study of OX40 agonist ivuxolimab in advanced cancers. On the study more broadly: Hepatocellular carcinoma, melanoma, renal cell or head and neck cancer affected the dose-escalation patients.

General study points: Certain nonresponders likewise exhibited a low normalized T-cell clonal expansion.

Comments on this clone: Its specificity is unknown.

This table comes from immunoSEQ multiplex PCR, and its TCRdb copy is limited to in-frame clones, with some not included. The data contain about 79,000 clones, 85% to 90% of them singletons. Trimming took off 0 bases at V and 1 base at J, with 4 bases between the two ends. The CDR3 runs 13 residues. The V gene's germline CDR1 is SGDLS and CDR2 YYNGEE. The chain combines TRBV9 with TRBJ1-2; D remains unclear. Specimen: CD4+ or CD8+ T cells sorted from blood, collected in a trial of the OX40 agonist ivuxolimab. The sequence came from an adult with an advanced solid tumor such as melanoma, head and neck, liver or kidney cancer. The CDR3 is CASSVADNYGYTF. The CDR3 bases are TGTGCCAGCAGCGTAGCAGATAACTATGGCTACACCTTC. Looking up the rest from reference TRBV9 and TRBJ1-2 gives the full variable domain: DSGVTQTPKHLITATGQRVTLRCSPRSGDLSVYWYQQSLDQGLQFLIQYYNGEERAKGNILERFSAQQFPDLHSELNLSSLELGDSALYFCASSVADNYGYTFGSGTRLTVV.